This T cell receptor beta chain was sequenced during a study of blood T cell repertoires in COVID-19. Germline lookup yields CDR1 MNHEY and CDR2 SMNVEV (reference sequence). V dropped 3 bases and J dropped 6 bases, with 11 bases sitting between them. This CDR3 comprises 13 residues. Libraries were prepared by immunoSEQ multiplex PCR; TCRdb keeps only in-frame clonotypes and omits some of them. Here the sample spans 50,000 to 70,000 clones, 75% to 80% being singletons. The sequence came from a man aged 50 to 59 with active or convalescent COVID-19. The chain combines TRBV27 with TRBJ1-2, with a possible D match to TRBD1 (5 bases). Input material: peripheral blood. Here the CDR3 reads CASSFDSLNGYTF. CDR3 in DNA: TGTGCCAGCAGTTTCGACAGCCTGAATGGCTACACCTTC.